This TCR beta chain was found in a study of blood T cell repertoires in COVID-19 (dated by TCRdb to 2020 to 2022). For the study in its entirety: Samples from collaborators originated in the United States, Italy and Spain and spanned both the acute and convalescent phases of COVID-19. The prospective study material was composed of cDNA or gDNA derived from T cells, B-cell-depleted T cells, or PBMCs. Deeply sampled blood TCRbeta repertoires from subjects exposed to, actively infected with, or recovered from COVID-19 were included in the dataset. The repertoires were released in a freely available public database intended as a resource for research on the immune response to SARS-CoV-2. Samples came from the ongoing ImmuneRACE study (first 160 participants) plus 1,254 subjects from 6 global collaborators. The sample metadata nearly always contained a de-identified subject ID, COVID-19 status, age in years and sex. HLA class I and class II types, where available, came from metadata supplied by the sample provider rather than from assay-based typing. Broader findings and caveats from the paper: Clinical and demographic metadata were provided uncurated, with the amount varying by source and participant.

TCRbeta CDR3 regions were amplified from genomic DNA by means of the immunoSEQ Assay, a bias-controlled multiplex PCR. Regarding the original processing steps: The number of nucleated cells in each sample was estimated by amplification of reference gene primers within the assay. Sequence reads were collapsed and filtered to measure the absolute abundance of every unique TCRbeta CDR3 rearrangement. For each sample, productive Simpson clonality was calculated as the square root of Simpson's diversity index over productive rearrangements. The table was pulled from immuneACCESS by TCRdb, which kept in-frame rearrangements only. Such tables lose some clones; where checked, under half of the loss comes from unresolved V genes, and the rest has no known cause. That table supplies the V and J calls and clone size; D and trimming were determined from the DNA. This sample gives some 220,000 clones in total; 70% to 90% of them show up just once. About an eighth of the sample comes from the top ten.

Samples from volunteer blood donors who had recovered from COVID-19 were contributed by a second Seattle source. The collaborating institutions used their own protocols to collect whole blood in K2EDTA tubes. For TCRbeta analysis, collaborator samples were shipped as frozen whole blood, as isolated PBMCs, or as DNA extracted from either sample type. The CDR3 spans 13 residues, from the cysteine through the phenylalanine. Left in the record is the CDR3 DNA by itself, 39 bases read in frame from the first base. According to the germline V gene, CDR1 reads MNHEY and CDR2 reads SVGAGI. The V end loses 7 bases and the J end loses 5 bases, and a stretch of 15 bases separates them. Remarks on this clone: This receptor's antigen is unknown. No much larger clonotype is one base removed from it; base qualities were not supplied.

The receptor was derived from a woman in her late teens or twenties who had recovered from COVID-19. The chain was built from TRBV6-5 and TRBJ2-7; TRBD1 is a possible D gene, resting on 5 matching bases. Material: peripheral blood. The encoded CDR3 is CASTDNNLNEQYF. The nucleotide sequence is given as TGTGCCAGCACGGACAATAATCTGAACGAGCAGTACTTC.